This T cell receptor (beta chain) emerged from a study of technical replicates of blood from a few donors. The germline CDR1 and CDR2 sequences are SGHAT and FQNNGV. Trimming removed 4 bases from V and 5 bases from J; junction bases left unmatched: 5. CDR3 length: 13 amino acids. Sequencing used immunoSEQ multiplex PCR; TCRdb keeps in-frame clones, though not all of them. The table has roughly 79,000 clones, nearly 97% seen once. Sequences were obtained from T cells isolated from PBMCs. This clonotype was obtained from a human donor in good health. This sequence joins TRBV11-2 and TRBJ2-7, with 7 bases lining up with TRBD2. As DNA, the CDR3 is TGTGCCAGCAGCTACGCGGGAGTGCACGAGCAGTACTTC. It translates to CASSYAGVHEQYF.